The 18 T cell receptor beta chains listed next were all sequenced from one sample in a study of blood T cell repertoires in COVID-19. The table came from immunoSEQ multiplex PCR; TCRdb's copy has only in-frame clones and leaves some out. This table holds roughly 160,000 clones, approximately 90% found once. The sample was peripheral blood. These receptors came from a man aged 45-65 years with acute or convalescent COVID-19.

Here the CDR3 DNA reads TGTGCCAGCAGTTTAGGAGAGTTCACTGAAGCTTTCTTT. Protein sequence: CASSLGEFTEAFF. The chain joins TRBV28 to TRBJ1-1, with D unclear. The V gene lost 2 bases and the J gene lost 4 bases, with 8 bases spanning the gap. The CDR3 extends over 13 amino acids. Germline V gene sequence: CDR1 MDHEN, CDR2 SYDVKM.

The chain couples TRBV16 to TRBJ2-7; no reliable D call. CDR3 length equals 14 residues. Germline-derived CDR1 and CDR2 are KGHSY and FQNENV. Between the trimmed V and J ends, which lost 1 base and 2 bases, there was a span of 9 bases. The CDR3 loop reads CASSQFPETYEQYV. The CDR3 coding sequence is TGTGCCAGCAGCCAATTCCCTGAGACCTACGAGCAGTACGTC.

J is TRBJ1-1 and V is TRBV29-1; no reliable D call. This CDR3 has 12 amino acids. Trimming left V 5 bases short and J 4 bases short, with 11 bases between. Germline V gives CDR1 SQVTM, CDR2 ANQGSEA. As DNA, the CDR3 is TGCAGCGTTCTCTCGGGTCGCACTGAAGCTTTCTTT. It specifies CSVLSGRTEAFF.

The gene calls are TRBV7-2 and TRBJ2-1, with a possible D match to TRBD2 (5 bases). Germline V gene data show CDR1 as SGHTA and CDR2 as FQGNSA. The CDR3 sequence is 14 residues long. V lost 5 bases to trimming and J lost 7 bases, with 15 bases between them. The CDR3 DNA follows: TGTGCCAGCAGCCCATGGACTGTTCGGAATGAGCAGTTCTTC. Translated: CASSPWTVRNEQFF.

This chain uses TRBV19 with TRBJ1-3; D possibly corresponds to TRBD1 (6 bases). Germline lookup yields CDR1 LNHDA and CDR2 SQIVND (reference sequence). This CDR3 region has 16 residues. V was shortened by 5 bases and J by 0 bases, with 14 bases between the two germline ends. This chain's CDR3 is CASSLPRQDSGNTIYF. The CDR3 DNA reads TGTGCCAGTAGTCTACCGAGACAGGACTCTGGAAACACCATATATTTT.

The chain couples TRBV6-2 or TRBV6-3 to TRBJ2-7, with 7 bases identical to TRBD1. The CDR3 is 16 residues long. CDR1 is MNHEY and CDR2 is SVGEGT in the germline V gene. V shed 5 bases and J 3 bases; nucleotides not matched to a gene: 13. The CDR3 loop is CASSDPGTVALYEQYV. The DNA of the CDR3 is TGTGCCAGCAGTGACCCCGGGACAGTCGCCCTCTACGAGCAGTACGTC.

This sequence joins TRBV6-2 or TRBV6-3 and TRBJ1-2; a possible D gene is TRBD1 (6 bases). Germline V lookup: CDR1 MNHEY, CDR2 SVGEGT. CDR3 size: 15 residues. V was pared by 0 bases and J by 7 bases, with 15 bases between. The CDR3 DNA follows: TGTGCCAGCAGTTACTCGATGAACAGGGTTGGTGGCTACACCTTC. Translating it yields CASSYSMNRVGGYTF.

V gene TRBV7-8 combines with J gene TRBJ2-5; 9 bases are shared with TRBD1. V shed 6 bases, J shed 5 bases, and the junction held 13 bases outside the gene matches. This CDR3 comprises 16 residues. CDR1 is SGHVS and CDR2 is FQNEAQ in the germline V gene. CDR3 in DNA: TGTGCCAGCAGGTTAAGGGTACAGGGGGCGCTTGAGACCCAGTACTTC. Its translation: CASRLRVQGALETQYF.

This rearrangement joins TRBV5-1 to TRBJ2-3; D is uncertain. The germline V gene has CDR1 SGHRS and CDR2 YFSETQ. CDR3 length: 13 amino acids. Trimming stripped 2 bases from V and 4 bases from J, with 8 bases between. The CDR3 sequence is CASSFRRADTQYF. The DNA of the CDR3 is TGCGCCAGCAGCTTCAGACGGGCAGATACGCAGTATTTT.

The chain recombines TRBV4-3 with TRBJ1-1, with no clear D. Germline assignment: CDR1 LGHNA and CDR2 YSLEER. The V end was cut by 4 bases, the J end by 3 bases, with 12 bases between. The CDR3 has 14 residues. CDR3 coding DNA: TGCGCCAGCAGCCGCAGGATCTCCGACACTGAAGCTTTCTTT. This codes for CASSRRISDTEAFF.

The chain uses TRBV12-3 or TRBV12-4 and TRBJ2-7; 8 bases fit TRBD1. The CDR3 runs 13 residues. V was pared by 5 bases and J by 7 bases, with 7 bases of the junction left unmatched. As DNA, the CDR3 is TGTGCCAGCAGTCTAGGACAGGGAAGGGAGCAGTACGTC. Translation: CASSLGQGREQYV.

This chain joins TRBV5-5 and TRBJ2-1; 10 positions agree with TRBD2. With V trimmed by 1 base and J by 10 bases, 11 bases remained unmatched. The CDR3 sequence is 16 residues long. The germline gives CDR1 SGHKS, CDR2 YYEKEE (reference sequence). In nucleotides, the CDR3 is TGTGCCAGCAGCTTGACTAGCGGGACGGATCAATGGGAGCAGTTCTTC. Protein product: CASSLTSGTDQWEQFF.

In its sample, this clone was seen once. The chain's CDR3 is CASSSPNYNEQFF. As DNA, the CDR3 is TGTGCCAGCAGCTCCCCTAATTACAATGAGCAGTTCTTC. The chain carries TRBV7-3 and TRBJ2-1; D ambiguous. Germline assignment: CDR1 SGHTA and CDR2 FQGTGA. The V and J ends lost 4 bases and 4 bases respectively, with 8 bases between them. The CDR3 has 13 amino acids.

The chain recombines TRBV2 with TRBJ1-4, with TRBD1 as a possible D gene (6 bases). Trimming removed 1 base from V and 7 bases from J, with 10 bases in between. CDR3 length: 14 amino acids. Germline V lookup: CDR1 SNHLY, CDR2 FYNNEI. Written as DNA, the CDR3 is TGTGCCAGCAGTGAAGGCGGGGGCGGTGAAAAACTGTTTTTT. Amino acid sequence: CASSEGGGGEKLFF.

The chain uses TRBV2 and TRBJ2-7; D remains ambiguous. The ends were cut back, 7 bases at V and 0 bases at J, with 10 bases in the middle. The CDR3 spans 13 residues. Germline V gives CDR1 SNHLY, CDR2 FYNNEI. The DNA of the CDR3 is TGTGCCAGCATGAGTATAAGCTCCTACGAGCAGTACTTC. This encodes CASMSISSYEQYF. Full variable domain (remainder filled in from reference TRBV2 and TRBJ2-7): EPEVTQTPSHQVTQMGQEVILRCVPISNHLYFYWYRQILGQKVEFLVSFYNNEISEKSEIFDDQFSVERPDGSNFTLKIRSTKLEDSAMYFCASMSISSYEQYFGPGTRLTVT.

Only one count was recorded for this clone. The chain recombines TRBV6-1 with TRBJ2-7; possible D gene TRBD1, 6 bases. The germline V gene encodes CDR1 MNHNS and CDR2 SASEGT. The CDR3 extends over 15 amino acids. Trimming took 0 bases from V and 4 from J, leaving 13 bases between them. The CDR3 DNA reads TGTGCCAGCAGTGAAGCCCCAGGGGTCCAGTACGAGCAGTACGTC. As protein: CASSEAPGVQYEQYV.

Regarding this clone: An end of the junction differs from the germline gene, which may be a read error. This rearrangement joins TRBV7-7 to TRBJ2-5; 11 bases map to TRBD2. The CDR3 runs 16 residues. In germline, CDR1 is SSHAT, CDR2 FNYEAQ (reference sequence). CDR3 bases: TGTGCTAGCAGCTTTTATAGCGGGGGGGCACAAGAGACCCAGTACTTC. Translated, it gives CASSFYSGGAQETQYF.

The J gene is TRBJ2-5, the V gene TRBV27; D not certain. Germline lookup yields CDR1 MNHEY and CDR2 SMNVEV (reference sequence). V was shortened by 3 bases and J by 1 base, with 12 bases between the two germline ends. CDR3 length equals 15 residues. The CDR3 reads CASSFYTEGQETQYF. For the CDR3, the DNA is TGTGCCAGCAGTTTCTACACAGAAGGCCAAGAGACCCAGTACTTC.